The following is a T cell receptor beta chain sequence with its context. The antigen remains undetermined. The study separated CD4+ cells into CD45RA+ naive and CD45RA-negative memory subsets. This specimen belongs to a study of shared clonotypes between healthy human individuals. Study findings and constraints: What rarefaction showed was incomplete sorted-subset sequencing despite large depth.

The data were produced by immunoSEQ multiplex PCR, yet TCRdb's version contains in-frame clones alone and is incomplete. The repertoire holds 2,500,000 or so clones, with around nine tenths as singletons. The germline CDR1 and CDR2 sequences are MGHDK and SYGVNS. There are 16 residues in the CDR3. Deletions cut 1 base from V and 4 bases from J, with 14 bases between. This rearrangement joins TRBV25-1 to TRBJ2-1; weak D call: TRBD2 (7 bases). This clonotype originated in a man between 18 and 29 years old in good health. Source material: naive CD4+ T cells sorted from blood. Subset indicated: CD45RA+ positively selected. The CDR3 DNA reads TGTGCCAGCAGTGAATGGGGCGGGGGCGTGTACAATGAGCAGTTCTTC. Its translation: CASSEWGGGVYNEQFF.